These 27 T cell receptor beta chains were sequenced from one sample in a study of OX40 agonist ivuxolimab in advanced cancers. Assay used: immunoSEQ multiplex PCR; TCRdb lists only in-frame clones, some missing. The repertoire holds tens of thousands of clones, with approximately 88% as singletons. The specimen comprised CD4+ or CD8+ T cells sorted from blood, sampled in a trial of the OX40 agonist ivuxolimab. The receptors were gathered from an adult with an advanced solid tumor such as melanoma, head and neck, liver or kidney cancer.

The chain is built from TRBV18 and TRBJ1-2; 7 nucleotides line up with TRBD1. Germline V gene lookup returns CDR1 KGHSH and CDR2 LQKENI. Losses at the gene ends were 1 base for V and 6 bases for J; bases not matched to a gene: 17. The CDR3 loop spans 18 amino acids. In DNA, the CDR3 is TGTGCCAGCTCACCACTTGACGGAAGACAGGGATCGGGGAATGGCTACACCTTC. It is translated as CASSPLDGRQGSGNGYTF.

The chain employs TRBV11-2 and TRBJ1-2; D ambiguous. The germline CDR1 and CDR2 sequences are SGHAT and FQNNGV. With 3 bases removed from V and 3 bases from J, the gap between germline ends came to 8 bases. The CDR3 is 13 amino acids. The CDR3: CASSFGVYYGYTF. CDR3 DNA: TGTGCCAGCAGCTTTGGGGTTTACTATGGCTACACCTTC.

This sequence joins TRBV11-3 and TRBJ2-7; no clear D gene. V was pared by 0 bases and J by 3 bases, with 9 bases between. The CDR3 totals 14 residues. CDR1 is SGHNT, CDR2 YENEEA, per germline. The CDR3 bases are TGTGCCAGCAGCTTAGAATACGGCGGCTACGAGCAGTACTTC. Residues: CASSLEYGGYEQYF.

This clone occurred a few times. The chain couples TRBV18 to TRBJ2-7; TRBD2 might be the D (6 bases). Trimming took off 3 bases at V and 2 bases at J, with 11 bases between the two ends. Germline CDR1 KGHSH, CDR2 LQKENI. The CDR3 sequence is 14 residues long. CDR3 in DNA: TGTGCCAGCTCACCGGGGCGGGAAACCTACGAGCAGTACTTC. Protein sequence: CASSPGRETYEQYF.

J is TRBJ2-7 and V is TRBV7-6, with 8 bases identical to TRBD1. Germline trimming cut 4 bases from V and 6 bases from J; bases unmatched to any gene: 2. This CDR3 comprises 12 residues. Per the germline V gene, CDR1 is SGHVS and CDR2 is FNYEAQ. This chain's CDR3 is CASSSDRGEQYF. Written as DNA, the CDR3 is TGTGCCAGCAGCTCTGACAGGGGCGAGCAGTACTTC.

J is TRBJ2-2 and V is TRBV11-2; D possibly uses TRBD1 or TRBD2 (6 bases each). V lost 6 bases, J lost 5 bases, and 16 bases lay in between. Germline assignment: CDR1 SGHAT and CDR2 FQNNGV. The CDR3 sequence is 15 residues long. The CDR3 sequence: CASRPAGGKTGELFF. The CDR3 bases are TGTGCCAGCAGACCGGCCGGGGGCAAGACCGGGGAGCTGTTTTTT.

The rearrangement joins TRBV7-9 to TRBJ2-7, with D possibly TRBD1 on 5 matching bases. Trimming pared 4 bases from V and 0 bases from J, leaving 16 bases between. Germline CDR1 is SEHNR and CDR2 is FQNEAQ (reference sequence). The CDR3 is made up of 16 amino acids. The chain's CDR3 is CASSSSGGHSSYEQYF. In DNA, the CDR3 is TGTGCCAGCAGCTCCAGTGGCGGACATAGCTCCTACGAGCAGTACTTC.

This clone appeared a single time. The chain links TRBV9 to TRBJ2-5; 9 nucleotides line up with TRBD1. Germline CDR1 reads SGDLS; CDR2 reads YYNGEE. There are 15 residues in the CDR3. V gave up 0 bases and J gave up 4 bases; unmatched junction bases: 4. CDR3 coding DNA: TGTGCCAGCAGCGTAGGGGACAGGGTACCAGAGACCCAGTACTTC. It specifies CASSVGDRVPETQYF.

The chain has TRBV7-3 and TRBJ2-5; 7 bases map to TRBD1. CDR1 is SGHTA and CDR2 is FQGTGA in the germline V gene. The CDR3 runs to 14 residues. The junction had 3 bases not matched to a gene; V was cut back by 1 base and J by 4 bases. CDR3 residues: CASSLRGGRETQYF. Here the CDR3 DNA reads TGTGCCAGCAGCTTAAGAGGGGGCAGAGAGACCCAGTACTTC.

This CDR3 is CASSLVDRAKETQYF. The CDR3, as DNA: TGTGCCAGCAGCTTGGTCGACAGGGCCAAAGAGACCCAGTACTTC. V is TRBV7-9 and J is TRBJ2-5; 7 positions agree with TRBD1. This CDR3 has 15 residues. Germline V gives CDR1 SEHNR, CDR2 FQNEAQ (reference sequence). Trimming took 3 bases from V and 3 from J; bases not matched to a gene: 7.

With respect to this clone: Germline and junction disagree at one end, which may indicate a read error. Other DNA sequences from this sample encode an identical CDR3 as well. This chain joins TRBV11-3 and TRBJ1-6; D may be TRBD1 (5 bases). Germline lookup yields CDR1 SGHNT and CDR2 YENEEA. This CDR3 is 13 amino acids long. CDR3 sequence reads: CASSLGGTGALHF. In nucleotides, the CDR3 is TGTGCCAGCAGCTTAGGAGGGACCGGCGCCCTGCACTTT.

This chain connects TRBV10-1 to TRBJ1-1; maybe TRBD1 (5 bases). With 2 bases removed from V and 11 bases from J, the gap between germline ends came to 15 bases. CDR3 length: 13 amino acids. CDR1 and CDR2 from the germline V gene are WNHNN and SYGVQD (reference sequence). The CDR3 DNA reads as TGCGCCAGCAGTGAGGGGACGGACCTTCGGGCTTTCTTT. Amino acid sequence: CASSEGTDLRAFF.

The chain carries TRBV11-3 and TRBJ2-7; D call uncertain. The CDR3 contains 11 residues. Germline V gene sequence: CDR1 SGHNT, CDR2 YENEEA. V lost 8 bases to trimming and J lost 2 bases, with 7 bases between them. The DNA of the CDR3 is TGTGCCAGCGGGCAGGCCTACGAGCAGTACTTC. This encodes CASGQAYEQYF.

J is TRBJ2-3 and V is TRBV19; weak D call: TRBD2 (7 bases). The CDR3 covers 16 residues. CDR1 is LNHDA, CDR2 SQIVND, per germline (reference sequence). V dropped 1 base and J dropped 3 bases, with 14 bases sitting between them. CDR3 protein: CASSIGGRTRTDTQYF. CDR3 coding DNA: TGTGCCAGTAGTATAGGGGGGCGGACTAGGACAGATACGCAGTATTTT.

J is TRBJ1-2 and V is TRBV6-1; the match to TRBD1 covers 11 bases. CDR1 and CDR2 from the germline V gene are MNHNS and SASEGT. Trimming removed 6 bases from V and 7 bases from J; junction bases left unmatched: 4. The CDR3 runs 13 residues. The CDR3 loop reads CASRPGTGGGYTF. The CDR3 DNA sequence: TGTGCCAGCAGACCGGGGACAGGGGGTGGCTACACCTTC.

The gene calls are TRBV2 and TRBJ1-2; no reliable D call. Germline V gene sequence: CDR1 SNHLY, CDR2 FYNNEI. This CDR3 is 13 amino acids long. The V end lost 3 bases, the J end lost 6 bases, and 11 bases lay between the germline ends. CDR3 sequence (DNA): TGTGCCAGCAGTGAGGTGTTAGATAATGGCTACACCTTC. Its translation is CASSEVLDNGYTF.

The chain recombines TRBV7-2 with TRBJ2-3; D perhaps matches TRBD2 (6 bases). This CDR3 comprises 15 residues. Germline values: CDR1 SGHTA, CDR2 FQGNSA. V dropped 6 bases and J dropped 4 bases, with 17 bases sitting between them. In DNA, the CDR3 is TGTGCCAGCAGTTTTGGGGACTTACTATCAGATACGCAGTATTTT. Its translation: CASSFGDLLSDTQYF.

The rearrangement uses TRBV20-1 and TRBJ2-7; D unclear. The CDR3 contains 11 residues. V lost 6 bases and J 6 bases, leaving 12 bases between the germline ends. Germline CDR1 is DFQATT and CDR2 is SNEGSKA (reference sequence). CDR3 amino acids: CSASQRSEQYF. The CDR3 region has the DNA TGCAGTGCCTCCCAGAGGTCCGAGCAGTACTTC.

In its sample, this clone was seen once. The rearrangement uses TRBV6-6 and TRBJ1-2; D gene ambiguous. The V gene's germline CDR1 is MNHNY and CDR2 SVGAGI (reference sequence). Trimming removed 2 bases from V and 5 bases from J, with 12 bases in between. This CDR3 contains 14 residues. The CDR3 bases are TGTGCCAGCAGTTACACCGGGAGCACGTATGGCTACACCTTC. It translates to CASSYTGSTYGYTF.

V and J are TRBV6-1 and TRBJ1-2; tentatively, D is TRBD1 (5 bases). V gave up 2 bases and J gave up 5 bases, with 9 bases separating them. CDR3 length equals 13 residues. Germline CDR1 MNHNS, CDR2 SASEGT. In DNA, the CDR3 is TGTGCCAGCAGTGAAATGGGGGGTTATGGCTACACCTTC. It specifies CASSEMGGYGYTF.

The CDR3, as DNA: TGCAGCGTCCCAACCGGCGGTGCAGGGGGAAGGTACGAGCAGTACTTC. Translated: CSVPTGGAGGRYEQYF. The chain combines TRBV29-1 with TRBJ2-7; 7 bases are a match to TRBD1. V was pared by 6 bases and J by 4 bases, with 18 bases of the junction left unmatched. The CDR3 consists of 16 residues. Germline V gives CDR1 SQVTM, CDR2 ANQGSEA.

The chain couples TRBV5-1 to TRBJ2-1; D unclear. This CDR3 has 13 residues. Trimming pared 3 bases from V and 11 bases from J, leaving 15 bases between. The germline V gene has CDR1 SGHRS and CDR2 YFSETQ. The CDR3 coding sequence is TGCGCCAGCAGCTCTTACGGCGACCGACAGCAGTTCTTC. Translating gives CASSSYGDRQQFF.

The rearrangement joins TRBV21-1 to TRBJ1-3. TRBV21-1 is shown as a pseudogene. The CDR3 sequence is 13 residues long. DNA of the CDR3: TGTGCCAGCAGCAGCGCTCTGGAAAACACCATATATTTT. The encoded protein is CASSSALENTIYF.

The chain has TRBV18 and TRBJ2-1; 8 bases fit TRBD1. The V gene's germline CDR1 is KGHSH and CDR2 LQKENI. Germline trimming cut 3 bases from V and 5 bases from J; bases unmatched to any gene: 6. This CDR3 is built from 15 residues. This CDR3 is CASSPGQGWDNEQFF. The CDR3 DNA reads as TGTGCCAGCTCACCCGGACAGGGATGGGACAATGAGCAGTTCTTC.

V gene TRBV19 combines with J gene TRBJ2-7; D is undetermined. Germline values: CDR1 LNHDA, CDR2 SQIVND (reference sequence). CDR3 length: 17 residues. The V and J ends lost 5 bases and 6 bases respectively, with 26 bases between them. The CDR3 DNA is TGTGCCAGTAGTTCCCCCACCGCTCCCACCTTCCTTGGCGAGCAGTACTTC. Protein: CASSSPTAPTFLGEQYF.

The chain joins TRBV27 to TRBJ1-2, with D possibly being TRBD1 (5 bases). The germline V gene encodes CDR1 MNHEY and CDR2 SMNVEV (reference sequence). CDR3 length: 14 residues. The V and J ends lost 5 bases and 5 bases respectively, with 15 bases between them. For the CDR3, the DNA is TGTGCCAGCAGTACGAGACCCGGGGGTTATGGCTACACCTTC. Translation gives CASSTRPGGYGYTF.

Remarks on this clone: At one end, the junction sequence differs from germline, possibly due to a read error. V gene TRBV6-1 combines with J gene TRBJ2-5; 7 bases match TRBD2. Germline V gene lookup returns CDR1 MNHNS and CDR2 SASEGT. The CDR3 is 15 residues long. CDR3 in DNA: TGTGCCAGCAGTGAAGGTACCGGGAGGTGGGAGACCCAGCACTTC. Its protein is CASSEGTGRWETQHF.